The 2 T cell receptor beta chains presented below share a single source sample, sequenced in a study of cytomegalovirus exposure and HLA in healthy donors. Data came from immunoSEQ multiplex PCR; TCRdb stores just in-frame clones and leaves some out. The data hold 150,000 or so clones, with approximately 86% observed a single time. Material for sequencing was PBMCs. These receptors were taken from a man in his late teens or twenties in good health and CMV-seropositive.

J is TRBJ2-1 and V is TRBV7-2; TRBD2 aligns across 13 bases. CDR3 length: 16 amino acids. CDR1 and CDR2 (germline): SGHTA, FQGNSA. J lost 6 bases, V lost 4 bases, and 6 bases had no gene match. The CDR3 protein is CASSSGRTSGSNEQFF. CDR3 sequence (DNA): TGTGCCAGCAGCTCCGGTAGGACTAGCGGGAGCAATGAGCAGTTCTTC.

This chain uses TRBV7-2 with TRBJ1-2, with TRBD1 matching over 8 bases. Trimming at V came to 4 bases and at J to 4 bases, leaving 8 bases not matched to a gene. The germline CDR1 and CDR2 sequences are SGHTA and FQGNSA. The CDR3 sequence is 15 residues long. The CDR3, as DNA: TGTGCCAGCAGCTCCCAGGGGCAGGGGGCCTATGGCTACACCTTC. This codes for CASSSQGQGAYGYTF.